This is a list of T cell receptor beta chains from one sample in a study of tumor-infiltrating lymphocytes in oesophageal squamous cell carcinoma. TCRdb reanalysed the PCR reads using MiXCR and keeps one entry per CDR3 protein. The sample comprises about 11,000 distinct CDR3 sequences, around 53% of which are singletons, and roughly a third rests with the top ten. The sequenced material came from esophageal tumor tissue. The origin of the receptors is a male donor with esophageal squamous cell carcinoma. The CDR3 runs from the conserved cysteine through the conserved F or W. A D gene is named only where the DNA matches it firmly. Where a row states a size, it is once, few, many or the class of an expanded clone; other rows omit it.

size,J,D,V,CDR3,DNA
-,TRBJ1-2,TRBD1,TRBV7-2,CASSPAEGAQYGYTF,TGTGCCAGCAGCCCCGCGGAGGGGGCACAATATGGCTACACCTTC
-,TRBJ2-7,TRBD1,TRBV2,CASTETGGREQYF,TGTGCCAGCACCGAGACAGGGGGACGCGAGCAGTACTTC
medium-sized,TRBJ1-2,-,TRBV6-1,CASGGNYGYTF,TGTGCCAGCGGGGGTAACTATGGCTACACCTTC
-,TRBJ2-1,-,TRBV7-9,CASSPSILSSYNEQFF,TGTGCCAGCAGCCCCTCAATCCTGAGCTCCTACAATGAGCAGTTCTTC
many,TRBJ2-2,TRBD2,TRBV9,CASSPPSGTNTGELFF,TGTGCCAGCAGCCCCCCTAGCGGGACCAACACCGGGGAGCTGTTTTTT
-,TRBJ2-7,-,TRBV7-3,CASSSGPTYEQYF,TGTGCCAGCAGCTCGGGACCAACCTACGAGCAGTACTTC
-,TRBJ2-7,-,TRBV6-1,CASRSSGNAYEQYF,TGTGCCAGCAGAAGTTCCGGGAATGCTTACGAGCAGTACTTC
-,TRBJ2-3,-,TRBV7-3,CASGFADTQYF,TGTGCCAGTGGGTTTGCAGATACGCAGTATTTT
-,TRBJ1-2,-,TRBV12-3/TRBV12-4,CASSLVGPNYGYTF,TGTGCCAGCAGTTTAGTGGGGCCAAACTATGGCTACACCTTC
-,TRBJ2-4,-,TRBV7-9,CASSLMGPENIQYF,TGTGCCAGCAGCTTAATGGGGCCCGAAAACATTCAGTACTTC
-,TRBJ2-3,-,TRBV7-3,CASSFGRSTDTQYF,TGTGCCAGCAGCTTCGGGCGCAGCACAGATACGCAGTATTTT
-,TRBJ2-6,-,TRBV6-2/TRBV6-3,CASSYTLGSSGANVLTF,TGTGCCAGCAGTTACACGTTGGGAAGCTCTGGGGCCAACGTCCTGACTTTC
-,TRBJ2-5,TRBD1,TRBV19,CASSPGQGGQETQYF,TGTGCCAGTAGCCCAGGACAGGGGGGACAAGAGACCCAGTACTTC
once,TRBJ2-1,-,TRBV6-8,CASSYSQGLFEQFF,TGTGCCAGCAGTTACTCACAGGGACTATTTGAGCAGTTCTTC
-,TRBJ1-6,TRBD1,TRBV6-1,CASSGQGRYYNSPLHF,TGTGCCAGCAGTGGACAGGGGCGATACTATAATTCACCCCTCCACTTT
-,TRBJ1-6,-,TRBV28,CASGDPLGDNSPLHF,TGTGCCAGCGGGGACCCATTAGGGGATAATTCACCCCTCCACTTT
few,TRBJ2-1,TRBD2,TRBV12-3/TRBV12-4,CASRRTSGQGDQEQFF,TGTGCCAGCAGAAGGACTAGCGGCCAAGGGGACCAGGAGCAGTTCTTC
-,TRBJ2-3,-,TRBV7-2,CASSLTGSDTQYF,TGTGCCAGCAGCTTAACAGGTTCAGATACGCAGTATTTT
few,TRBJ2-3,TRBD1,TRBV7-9,CASSPGTGVFRDTQYF,TGTGCCAGCAGCCCTGGGACAGGGGTATTTAGAGATACGCAGTATTTT
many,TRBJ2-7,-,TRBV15,CATSSEGVSYEQYF,TGTGCCACCAGCAGCGAGGGGGTAAGCTACGAGCAGTACTTC
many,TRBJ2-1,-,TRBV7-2,CASGPRSGFF,TGTGCCAGCGGACCGAGAAGCGGGTTCTTC
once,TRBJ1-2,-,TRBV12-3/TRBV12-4,CATLRTIEGYTF,TGTGCCACTCTCCGGACGATCGAGGGCTACACCTTC
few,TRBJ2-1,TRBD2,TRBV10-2,CASTTSGNRYNEQFF,TGCGCCAGCACTACAAGCGGGAATCGGTACAATGAGCAGTTCTTC
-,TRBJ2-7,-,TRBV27,CTSRAGGDYEQYF,TGCACCAGCAGGGCAGGGGGGGACTACGAGCAGTACTTC
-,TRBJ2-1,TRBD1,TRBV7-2,CASSLGVVTGVGEQFF,TGTGCCAGCAGCTTAGGGGTCGTCACAGGGGTGGGTGAGCAGTTCTTC
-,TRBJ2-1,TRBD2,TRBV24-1,CATSGTSGRGNEQFF,TGTGCCACCAGTGGGACTAGCGGGAGAGGGAATGAGCAGTTCTTC
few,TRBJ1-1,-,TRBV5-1,CASSLVGARTNTEAFF,TGCGCCAGCAGCTTGGTGGGGGCCCGCACTAACACTGAAGCTTTCTTT
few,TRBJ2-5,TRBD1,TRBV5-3,CASSRDRGQETQYF,TGTGCCAGCAGCCGCGACAGGGGGCAAGAGACCCAGTACTTC
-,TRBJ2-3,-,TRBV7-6,CASSLVGGDTQYF,TGTGCCAGCAGCTTAGTGGGGGGAGATACGCAGTATTTT
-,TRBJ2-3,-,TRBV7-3,CASSLTSGTSTDTQYF,TGTGCCAGCAGCTTAACTAGCGGAACTAGCACAGATACGCAGTATTTT
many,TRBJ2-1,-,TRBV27,CASSLGGGSFEQFF,TGTGCCAGCAGTTTAGGAGGGGGGTCTTTTGAGCAGTTCTTC